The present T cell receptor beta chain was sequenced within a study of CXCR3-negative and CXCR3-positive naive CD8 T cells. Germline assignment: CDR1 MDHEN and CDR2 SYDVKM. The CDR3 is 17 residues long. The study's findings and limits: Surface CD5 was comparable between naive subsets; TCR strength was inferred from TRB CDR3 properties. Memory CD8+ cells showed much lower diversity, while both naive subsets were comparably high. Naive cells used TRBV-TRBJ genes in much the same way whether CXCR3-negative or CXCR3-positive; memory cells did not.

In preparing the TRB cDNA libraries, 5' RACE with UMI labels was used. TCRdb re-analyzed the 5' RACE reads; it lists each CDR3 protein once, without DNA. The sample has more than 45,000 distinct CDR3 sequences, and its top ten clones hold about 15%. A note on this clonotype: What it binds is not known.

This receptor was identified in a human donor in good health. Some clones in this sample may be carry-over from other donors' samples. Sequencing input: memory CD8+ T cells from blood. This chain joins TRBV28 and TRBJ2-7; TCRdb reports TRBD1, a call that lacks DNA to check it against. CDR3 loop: CASSLFGVGGGPYEQYF. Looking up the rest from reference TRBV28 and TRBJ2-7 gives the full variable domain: DVKVTQSSRYLVKRTGEKVFLECVQDMDHENMFWYRQDPGLGLRLIYFSYDVKMKEKGDIPEGYSVSREKKERFSLILESASTNQTSMYLCASSLFGVGGGPYEQYFGPGTRLTVT.